Given below is one T cell receptor (beta chain) in context. The target of this receptor is not known. No clone much larger than this one lies a single base away; base qualities are absent. TCRbeta CDR3 regions were amplified from genomic DNA using the immunoSEQ Assay, a bias-controlled multiplex PCR. As for the authors' bioinformatics: Within the assay, amplification of reference gene primers was used to estimate how many nucleated cells each sample contained. Sequence reads were collapsed and filtered to measure the absolute abundance of every unique TCRbeta CDR3 rearrangement. Productive Simpson clonality was computed per sample as the square root of Simpson's diversity index over productive rearrangements. TCRdb's version of the immuneACCESS table is confined to in-frame rearrangements and falls short of the full clone set. An unresolved V gene accounts for under half of the shortfall where checked; the remainder is of unknown origin. Clonal size and the V and J genes are those of that table, whereas D and trimming came from the DNA. Across this sample there are about 230,000 clones, with more than 70% seen only once. The ten largest make up under 2.5% of the sample.

Between the V and J ends, shortened by 3 bases and 14 bases respectively, the junction contains 11 bases. The germline V gene specifies SNHLY as CDR1 and FYNNEI as CDR2. From its cysteine to its phenylalanine, the CDR3 spans 12 amino acids. Only CDR3 DNA remains: 36 bases, in frame from the first base. This sample is drawn from a study of blood T cell repertoires in COVID-19 (dated by TCRdb to between 2020 and 2021). Background for the entire study: The collaborator samples originated in the United States, Italy and Spain and spanned the acute and convalescent phases of COVID-19. Nearly every sample came with metadata listing a de-identified subject ID, COVID-19 status, age in years and sex. Deeply sampled blood TCRbeta repertoires from subjects exposed to, actively infected with, or recovered from COVID-19 were included in the dataset. Where available, HLA class I and class II types were obtained from metadata supplied by the sample provider rather than from assay-based typing. The material from the prospective study consisted of cDNA or gDNA derived from T cells, B-cell-depleted T cells, or PBMCs. Samples were obtained from the ongoing ImmuneRACE study (first 160 participants) and from 950 to 1,500 subjects provided by 6 global collaborators. The repertoires were released in a freely available public database meant as a resource for research on the immune response to SARS-CoV-2.

In the prospective study, participants were about 18 to 95 years old, resided in approximately 22 geographic areas of the United States, and were enrolled through a virtual design. In the prospective study, participants were assigned to cohorts based on the clinical history participants reported in a screening survey and a study questionnaire. In the prospective study, mobile phlebotomists collected whole blood, serum and a nasopharyngeal or oropharyngeal swab from each participant. Participants in the prospective study had the option to provide additional blood draws and questionnaires over an approximately 2-month period. Blood samples from the prospective study were shipped frozen or at room temperature prior to DNA extraction. General study outcomes and caveats: How much clinical and demographic metadata was included differed by source and by participant, and the metadata was provided uncurated.

The sequence derives from a woman between 40 and 55 years old with acute COVID-19. The specimen sequenced was PBMCs or T cells enriched from blood (not recorded which). The sequence is built from TRBV2 and TRBJ1-6; perhaps TRBD1 is the D gene, with 5 bases matching. The CDR3 protein is CASSELRVTLHF. The DNA is as follows: TGTGCCAGCAGTGAGCTCAGGGTCACCCTCCACTTT.